This T cell receptor beta chain comes out of a study of B cell selection in AIRE deficiency (dated by TCRdb to the late 2010s). About the study as a whole: TCRbeta repertoires of sorted blood CD4+ conventional T cells and regulatory T cells were compared between AIRE-deficient patients and healthy controls. The TCR-sequenced cohort comprised about five AIRE-deficient APECED patients and about five healthy control donors. Here is what the overall study found, with its caveats: In terms of TCRBV gene usage, CDR3 length and TCR diversity, Tconv and Treg cells from AIRE-deficient patients looked similar to Tconv and Treg cells from healthy donors. Roughly a third of the Treg TCRbeta sequences shared among healthy donors turned up in patient Tconv cells, suggesting that Treg-biased clones are diverted into the Tconv compartment. Only TCRbeta chains were sequenced, and under 40% of the Treg sequences shared among healthy donors were also detected in healthy Tconv cells, possibly owing to differing TCRalpha chains. Of roughly 4,000 shared Treg TCRbeta sequences, 30% to 40% were shared only among healthy donors and about 9.3% only among patients, suggesting less efficient Treg selection without AIRE. Shorter CDR3s were found in shared Treg sequences, reflecting a bias toward rearrangements containing few non-templated nucleotide insertions.

Conventional CD4 T cells were sorted as CD4+CD127+ cells. The control samples were obtained from healthy donors who were not related to the patients. A FACSAria flow cytometer was used to sort the Tconv and Treg cells intended for TCRbeta sequencing. The sorted cells went into 5-ml round-bottom polystyrene tubes, and the dry cell pellets were then frozen at -80 degrees C until sequencing. TCRbeta chain sequencing was performed with the immunoSEQ platform. Per the source publication's procedure: About 11x10^4 distinct in-frame TCRbeta sequences from patients and just over 1.3x10^5 from healthy donors were obtained from pooled conventional T cell repertoires. Treg TCRbeta sequences found in two or more individuals were defined as public, and these public Treg TCRbeta sequences were then searched for in Tconv repertoires. Differences between groups were assessed by Mann-Whitney U tests with Bonferroni-Dunn correction in GraphPad Prism 7.03. TCRdb retrieved this table from immuneACCESS and kept in-frame rearrangements only. Not all clones are present; in checked studies, unresolved V genes account for under half, and no reason is known for the remainder. The V and J calls and clone size were taken over from that table, and D and trimming were inferred from the DNA. The sample includes under 30,000 clones, with nearly 97% observed a single time. Around 0.26% of the sample goes to the ten largest clones.

Details on this clone: No antigen is known for it. Per-base qualities were not stored, and no clone one base away is much larger.

CDR1 GTSNPN and CDR2 SVGIG were looked up in the germline V gene (reference sequence). Spanning cysteine to phenylalanine, the CDR3 consists of 13 amino acids. Only the CDR3 part of the read is kept: 39 bases, read in frame from the first base. V is reduced by 3 bases and J by 6 bases, leaving a spacing of 12 bases between them. Material: CD4+CD127+ conventional T cells sorted from PBMCs. This sequence originates from a human donor in good health. The chain couples TRBV30 to TRBJ2-4; the D segment cannot be called with confidence. The CDR3 sequence is CAWRTTAVNIQYF. The DNA reads TGTGCCTGGAGAACTACGGCCGTAAACATTCAGTACTTC.